These T cell receptor beta chains were read from a single sample in a study of PD-1 blockade in mismatch repair-deficient tumors. Sequenced by immunoSEQ multiplex PCR; TCRdb stores in-frame clones only, minus some. The sample consists of around 100,000 clones, 65% to 85% of them appearing once. This material consisted of peripheral blood, taken 35 to 37 weeks after starting pembrolizumab. All receptors derive from an adult with mismatch repair-deficient cancer. Each CDR3 is given with its conserved first and last residue. D genes are given only for firm matches. Clone size is not always given. Where it is, it says once, few, many or a class for expanded clones.

>TRBV5-5|NA|NA|TRBJ1-5
CASSLYGTDIYQPQHF
TGTGCCAGCAGCTTGTACGGGACCGACATATATCAGCCCCAGCATTTT
>TRBV5-1|NA|TRBD1|TRBJ2-1
CASKIVQGFYNEQFF
TGCGCCAGCAAAATTGTACAGGGGTTCTACAATGAGCAGTTCTTC
>TRBV28|NA|NA|TRBJ2-1
CASSPALGRGNEQFF
TGTGCCAGCAGTCCCGCCTTAGGGAGAGGCAATGAGCAGTTCTTC
>TRBV6-6|NA|TRBD1|TRBJ1-2
CASSLGTANYGYTF
TGTGCCAGCAGTCTAGGGACAGCTAACTATGGCTACACCTTC
>TRBV5-1|few|TRBD1|TRBJ2-5
CASSLGAGGGETQYF
TGCGCCAGCAGCTTGGGGGCAGGGGGCGGAGAGACCCAGTACTTC
>TRBV10-1|NA|TRBD2|TRBJ2-5
CAIRGGAGETQYF
TGCGCCATCCGGGGGGGGGCGGGTGAGACCCAGTACTTC
>TRBV29-1|once|NA|TRBJ2-7
CSVEPTGNSYEQYF
TGCAGCGTTGAACCCACAGGGAACTCCTACGAGCAGTACTTC
>TRBV25-1|few|NA|TRBJ1-1
CASSEYPEAFF
TGTGCCAGCAGTGAATATCCTGAAGCTTTCTTT
>TRBV7-2|NA|TRBD2|TRBJ2-2
CASKQWSGRDNTGELFF
TGTGCCAGCAAACAATGGAGCGGGAGGGATAACACCGGGGAGCTGTTTTTT
>TRBV5-6|NA|NA|TRBJ2-3
CASSPDLGPRTHDTQYF
TGTGCCAGCAGCCCGGATCTGGGACCCCGGACGCACGATACGCAGTATTTT
>TRBV30|NA|NA|TRBJ1-1
CAWSSGGLTEAFF
TGTGCCTGGAGTTCCGGGGGGCTGACTGAAGCTTTCTTT
>TRBV6-1|NA|NA|TRBJ1-1
CVTQRVGADTEAFF
TGTGTCACCCAAAGGGTGGGGGCGGATACTGAAGCTTTCTTT
>TRBV18|NA|NA|TRBJ1-3
CASSPREGNTIYF
TGTGCCAGCTCACCTAGAGAGGGAAACACCATATATTTT
>TRBV12-5|NA|NA|TRBJ1-4
CASGLQQNEKLFF
TGTGCTAGTGGTTTGCAACAGAATGAAAAACTGTTTTTT
>TRBV2|few|NA|TRBJ2-7
CASSGGRKYF
TGTGCCAGCAGCGGTGGGAGGAAGTACTTC
>TRBV11-3|once|TRBD2|TRBJ2-5
CASSPGLAGETQYF
TGTGCCAGCAGCCCGGGACTAGCGGGAGAGACCCAGTACTTC
>TRBV21-1|NA|NA|TRBJ1-2
CASTIYRDRQANYGYTF
TGTGCCAGCACAATTTACCGGGACAGACAAGCTAACTATGGCTACACCTTC
>TRBV7-9|once|NA|TRBJ1-1
CTSSLEGIGTEAFF
TGTACCAGCAGCTTAGAAGGGATCGGCACTGAAGCTTTCTTT
>TRBV11-3|NA|NA|TRBJ2-7
CASSLQSLEQYF
TGTGCCAGCAGCTTACAATCCCTCGAGCAGTACTTC
>TRBV5-1|NA|TRBD2|TRBJ2-1
CASSLGPGGTIEQFF
TGCGCCAGCAGCCTTGGACCGGGAGGTACAATTGAGCAGTTCTTC
>TRBV6-1|NA|NA|TRBJ2-3
CASRDEYTDTQYF
TGTGCCAGCAGGGACGAATACACAGATACGCAGTATTTT
>TRBV11-2|few|NA|TRBJ1-5
CASLVSGRNQPQHF
TGTGCCAGCTTAGTGTCAGGGCGCAATCAGCCCCAGCATTTT
>TRBV7-3|NA|TRBD1|TRBJ1-2
CASSPSLPQGAGGYTF
TGTGCCAGCAGCCCCTCCCTCCCACAGGGGGCCGGTGGCTACACCTTC
>TRBV18|NA|NA|TRBJ2-5
CASSLAVQETQYF
TGTGCCAGCTCATTGGCAGTCCAAGAGACCCAGTACTTC
>TRBV6-5|NA|TRBD2|TRBJ2-5
CASSRGTSGTETQYF
TGTGCCAGCAGCCGAGGGACTAGCGGGACTGAGACCCAGTACTTC
>TRBV9|NA|TRBD2|TRBJ2-1
CASSVLWSAGDYNEQFF
TGTGCCAGCAGCGTACTGTGGTCGGCGGGAGATTACAATGAGCAGTTCTTC
>TRBV19|NA|TRBD2|TRBJ2-4
CASSPGTSGSLAKNIQYF
TGTGCCAGTAGTCCCGGGACTAGCGGGTCCCTAGCCAAAAACATTCAGTACTTC
>TRBV9|once|NA|TRBJ2-3
CASSVQPGVATDTQYF
TGTGCCAGCAGCGTCCAGCCGGGAGTGGCCACAGATACGCAGTATTTT
>TRBV4-2|NA|NA|TRBJ1-3
CASSQDPMTNGNTIYF
TGTGCCAGCAGCCAAGATCCAATGACAAACGGAAACACCATATATTTT
>TRBV14|NA|TRBD2|TRBJ2-7
CASSQEEDLAGGDEQYF
TGTGCCAGCAGCCAAGAGGAGGATCTAGCGGGAGGGGACGAGCAGTACTTC
>TRBV2|NA|TRBD1|TRBJ1-2
CANDGTGAFSGYTF
TGTGCCAATGACGGGACAGGGGCTTTTTCTGGCTACACCTTC
>TRBV10-3|once|TRBD2|TRBJ2-3
CAISLGLADTQYF
TGTGCCATCAGCCTGGGACTAGCGGATACGCAGTATTTT
>TRBV2|NA|NA|TRBJ1-4
CASGGLQGANEKLFF
TGTGCCAGCGGGGGGCTACAGGGTGCTAATGAAAAACTGTTTTTT
>TRBV29-1|NA|NA|TRBJ1-3
CSASTSSGNTIYF
TGCAGCGCCTCTACAAGCTCTGGAAACACCATATATTTT
>TRBV19|NA|NA|TRBJ2-1
CASSIDWSTGDYNEQFF
TGTGCCAGTAGTATAGACTGGTCAACTGGGGACTACAATGAGCAGTTCTTC
>TRBV7-9|NA|TRBD2|TRBJ2-7
CASSPRGAGAEGEQYF
TGTGCCAGCAGCCCCCGAGGAGCGGGAGCCGAGGGCGAGCAGTACTTC
>TRBV2|NA|NA|TRBJ2-7
CASSESGDYEQYF
TGTGCCAGCAGTGAGTCGGGGGACTACGAGCAGTACTTC
>TRBV4-1|once|NA|TRBJ2-3
CASSLLGLSTDTQYF
TGCGCCAGCAGCCTCCTAGGACTCAGCACAGATACGCAGTATTTT
>TRBV20-1|NA|TRBD2|TRBJ2-7
CSAGGRHEQYF
TGCAGCGCGGGGGGGCGTCACGAGCAGTACTTC
>TRBV29-1|NA|TRBD1|TRBJ1-1
CSVVRGPTEAFF
TGCAGCGTTGTCAGGGGGCCCACTGAAGCTTTCTTT
>TRBV9|NA|NA|TRBJ2-3
CASSVKPGTDTQYF
TGTGCCAGCAGCGTAAAGCCAGGCACAGATACGCAGTATTTT